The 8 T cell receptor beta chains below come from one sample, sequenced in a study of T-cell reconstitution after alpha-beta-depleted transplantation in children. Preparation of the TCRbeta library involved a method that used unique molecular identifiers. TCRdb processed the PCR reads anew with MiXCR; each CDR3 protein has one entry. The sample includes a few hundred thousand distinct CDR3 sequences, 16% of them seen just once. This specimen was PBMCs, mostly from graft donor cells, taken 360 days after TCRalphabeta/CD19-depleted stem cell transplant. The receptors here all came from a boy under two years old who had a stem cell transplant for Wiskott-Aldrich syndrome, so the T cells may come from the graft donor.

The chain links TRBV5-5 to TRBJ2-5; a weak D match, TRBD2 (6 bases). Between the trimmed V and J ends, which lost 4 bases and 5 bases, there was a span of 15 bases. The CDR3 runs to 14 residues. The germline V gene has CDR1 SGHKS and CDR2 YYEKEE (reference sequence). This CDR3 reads CASSPGLGRETQYF. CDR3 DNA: TGTGCCAGCAGCCCGGGGCTAGGGAGGGAGACCCAGTACTTC.

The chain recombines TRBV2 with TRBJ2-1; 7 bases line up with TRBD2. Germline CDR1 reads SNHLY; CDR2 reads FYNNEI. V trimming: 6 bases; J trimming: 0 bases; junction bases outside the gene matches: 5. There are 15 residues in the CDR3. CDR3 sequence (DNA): TGTGCCAGCAGACTAGCGCCGAGCTCCTACAATGAGCAGTTCTTC. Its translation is CASRLAPSSYNEQFF.

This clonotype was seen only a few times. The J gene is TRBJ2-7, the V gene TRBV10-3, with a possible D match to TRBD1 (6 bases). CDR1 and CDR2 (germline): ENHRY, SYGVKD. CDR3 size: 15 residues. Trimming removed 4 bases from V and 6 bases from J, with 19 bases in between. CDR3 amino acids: CAISAYPGQTSEQYF. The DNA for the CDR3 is TGTGCCATCAGTGCGTACCCTGGACAGACGAGCGAGCAGTACTTC.

The CDR3 protein is CASRRGLAILTGELFF. In DNA form, the CDR3 reads TGTGCCAGCAGACGTGGACTAGCGATATTAACCGGGGAGCTGTTTTTT. The chain carries TRBV5-6 and TRBJ2-2; TRBD2 matches at 9 bases. The V gene end was trimmed by 5 bases and the J gene end by 5 bases; junction bases not matched to a gene: 10. The CDR3 is 16 residues long. CDR1 is SGHDT, CDR2 YYEEEE, per germline.

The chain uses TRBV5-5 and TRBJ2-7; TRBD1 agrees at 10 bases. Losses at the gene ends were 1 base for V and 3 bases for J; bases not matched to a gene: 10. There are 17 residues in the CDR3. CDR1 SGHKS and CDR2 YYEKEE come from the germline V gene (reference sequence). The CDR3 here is CASSLIIRDRGSYEQYF. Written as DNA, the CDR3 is TGTGCCAGCAGCTTGATTATCCGGGACAGGGGAAGCTACGAGCAGTACTTC.

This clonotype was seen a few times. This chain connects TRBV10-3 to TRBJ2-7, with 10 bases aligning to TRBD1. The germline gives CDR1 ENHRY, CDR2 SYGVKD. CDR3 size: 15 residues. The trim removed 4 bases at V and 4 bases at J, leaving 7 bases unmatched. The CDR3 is CAISGGTGDPYEQYF. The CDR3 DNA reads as TGTGCCATCAGTGGGGGGACAGGGGACCCTTACGAGCAGTACTTC.

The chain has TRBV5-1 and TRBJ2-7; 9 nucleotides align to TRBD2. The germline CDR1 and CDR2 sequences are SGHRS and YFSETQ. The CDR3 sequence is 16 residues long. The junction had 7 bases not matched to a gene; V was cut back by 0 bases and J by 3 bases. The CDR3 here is CASSLGLSGGFYEQYF. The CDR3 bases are TGCGCCAGCAGCTTGGGACTTAGCGGGGGCTTCTACGAGCAGTACTTC.

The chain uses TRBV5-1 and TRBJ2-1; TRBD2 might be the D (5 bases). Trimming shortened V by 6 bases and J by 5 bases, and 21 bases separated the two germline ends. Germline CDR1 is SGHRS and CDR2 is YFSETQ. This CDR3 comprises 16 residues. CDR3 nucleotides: TGCGCCAGCAACCGGGTTCTCGGGGTGCTGAACAATGAGCAGTTCTTC. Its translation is CASNRVLGVLNNEQFF.